This TCR beta chain derives from a study of CD8+CD57+ T cells in acquired aplastic anemia (dated by TCRdb to the late 2010s). Context from the whole study: A mean of about 3.2 ug of DNA, ranging from roughly 0.19 to 30 ug, was extracted from sorted CD4+ and CD8+ cells. Mean read counts for healthy donor samples were 9 million to 10.8 million for CD4+ cells and about 12 million for CD8+ cells. General study outcomes and caveats: Patients and healthy controls showed no significant difference in CD8+ Simpson's diversity (P=0.060). Fewer than 35 CD8+ CDR3 sequences were found to be shared between patients and controls, but these sequences appeared to be highly expressed in patients and within the immunodominant clones of the patients.

Genomic DNA served as template for TCR beta VDJ combination and CDR3 sequence profiling. An Illumina HiSeq 2000 was used for TCR repertoire sequencing. The original pipeline was this. TRBV/TRBJ rearrangement plots, CDR3 size and DJ length profiles, and Simpson's diversity index were used to evaluate the repertoires. The immunodominant clone was defined as the most abundant DNA sequence in deep sequencing data. CDR3 amino acid sequences were checked for sharing between subjects and were compared against published repertoires and the VDJdb database. Using fastp trimming at Q25 and MiXCR clonotype assembly, TCRdb reanalyzed the public sequencing data and kept in-frame beta chains. CDR3 protein sequences are deduplicated, and each keeps its most common genes and DNA. The V and J calls reflect TCRdb's pipeline rather than the authors' work. For this sample there are some 220,000 distinct CDR3 sequences; 30% to 40% appear just once. Of the sample, 1.1% falls within the top ten clones.

TCR repertoires of sorted CD4+ and CD8+ blood T cells from severe aplastic anemia patients and healthy subjects were deep-sequenced in the study. Ficoll-Paque density gradient centrifugation was used to isolate peripheral blood mononuclear cells. Before DNA extraction, CD4+ and CD8+ T cells were sorted with FACS or magnetic beads. CDR1 and CDR2 are read off the germline V gene (reference sequence) as SEHNR and FQNEAQ. Ends trimmed: V by 4 bases, J by 4 bases; bases unmatched to a gene: 4. From the cysteine up to the phenylalanine, the CDR3 has a length of 14 residues. Just the 42-base CDR3 DNA is kept, in frame starting at base 1. This clonotype has at least ten counts. Its antigen remains unidentified. No base qualities exist here, and no much larger clone lies one base off it.

The material sequenced was sorted CD4+, CD8+, or CD8+CD57+ T cells (not recorded which) from PBMCs. The sequence was obtained from a human donor in good health, serving as a control. The chain employs TRBV7-9 and TRBJ2-7, with 10 bases aligning to TRBD1. The nucleotides read TGTGCCAGCAGCTCCCGGGACAGGGGTTACGAGCAGTACTTC. This codes for CASSSRDRGYEQYF.